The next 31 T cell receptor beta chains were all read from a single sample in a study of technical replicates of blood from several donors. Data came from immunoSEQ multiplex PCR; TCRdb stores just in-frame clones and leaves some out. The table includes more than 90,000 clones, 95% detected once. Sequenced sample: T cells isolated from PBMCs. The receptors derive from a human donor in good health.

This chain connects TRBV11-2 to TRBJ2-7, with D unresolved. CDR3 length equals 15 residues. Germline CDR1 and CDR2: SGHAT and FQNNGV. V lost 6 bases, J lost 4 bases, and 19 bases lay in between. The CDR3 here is CASSLEQLRPYEQYF. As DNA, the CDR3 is TGTGCCAGCAGTTTGGAACAGCTCCGACCGTACGAGCAGTACTTC.

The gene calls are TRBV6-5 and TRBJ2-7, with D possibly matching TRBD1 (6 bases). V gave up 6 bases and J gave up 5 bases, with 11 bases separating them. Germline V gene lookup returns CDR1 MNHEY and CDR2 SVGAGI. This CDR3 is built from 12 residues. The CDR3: CASSTTGNEQYF. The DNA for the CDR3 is TGTGCCAGCAGCACCACAGGGAACGAGCAGTACTTC.

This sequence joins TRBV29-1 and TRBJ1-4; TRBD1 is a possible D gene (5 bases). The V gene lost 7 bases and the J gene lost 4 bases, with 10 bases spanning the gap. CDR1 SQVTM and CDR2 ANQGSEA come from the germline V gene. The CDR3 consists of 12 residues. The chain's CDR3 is CSGLGVNEKLFF. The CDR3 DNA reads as TGCAGCGGCTTAGGGGTTAATGAAAAACTGTTTTTT.

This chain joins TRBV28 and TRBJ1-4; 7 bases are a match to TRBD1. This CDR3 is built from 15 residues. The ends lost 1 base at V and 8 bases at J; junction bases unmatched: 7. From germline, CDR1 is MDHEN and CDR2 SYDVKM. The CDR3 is CASSLSRTGGEKLFF. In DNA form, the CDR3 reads TGTGCCAGCAGTTTATCTCGGACAGGAGGCGAAAAACTGTTTTTT. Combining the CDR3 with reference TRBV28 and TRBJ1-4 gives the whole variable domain DVKVTQSSRYLVKRTGEKVFLECVQDMDHENMFWYRQDPGLGLRLIYFSYDVKMKEKGDIPEGYSVSREKKERFSLILESASTNQTSMYLCASSLSRTGGEKLFFGSGTQLSVL.

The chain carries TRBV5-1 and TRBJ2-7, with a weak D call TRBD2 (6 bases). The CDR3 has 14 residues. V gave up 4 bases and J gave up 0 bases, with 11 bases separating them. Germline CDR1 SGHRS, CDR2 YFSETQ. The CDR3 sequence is CASSPRDSSYEQYF. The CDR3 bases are TGCGCCAGCAGCCCGAGGGACTCCTCCTACGAGCAGTACTTC. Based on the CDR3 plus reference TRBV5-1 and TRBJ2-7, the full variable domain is KAGVTQTPRYLIKTRGQQVTLSCSPISGHRSVSWYQQTPGQGLQFLFEYFSETQRNKGNFPGRFSGRQFSNSRSEMNVSTLELGDSALYLCASSPRDSSYEQYFGPGTRLTVT.

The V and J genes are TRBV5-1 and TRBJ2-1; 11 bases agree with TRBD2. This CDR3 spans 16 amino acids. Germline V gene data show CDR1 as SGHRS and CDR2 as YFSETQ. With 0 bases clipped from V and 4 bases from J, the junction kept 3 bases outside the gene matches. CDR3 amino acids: CASSLVGTSGYNEQFF. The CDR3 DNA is TGCGCCAGCAGCTTGGTGGGGACTAGCGGATACAATGAGCAGTTCTTC.

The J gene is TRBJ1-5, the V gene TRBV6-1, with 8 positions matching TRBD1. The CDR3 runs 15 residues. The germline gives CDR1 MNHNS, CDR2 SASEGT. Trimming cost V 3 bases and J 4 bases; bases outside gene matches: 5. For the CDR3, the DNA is TGTGCCAGCAGTGATCAGGACAGGGCTAATCAGCCCCAGCATTTT. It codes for CASSDQDRANQPQHF.

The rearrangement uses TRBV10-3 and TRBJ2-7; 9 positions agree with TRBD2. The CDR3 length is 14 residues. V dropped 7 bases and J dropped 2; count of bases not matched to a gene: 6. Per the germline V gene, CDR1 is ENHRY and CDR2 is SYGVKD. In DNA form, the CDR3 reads TGTGCCATCAATCGCCTAGCGGGGACCTACGAGCAGTACTTC. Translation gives CAINRLAGTYEQYF.

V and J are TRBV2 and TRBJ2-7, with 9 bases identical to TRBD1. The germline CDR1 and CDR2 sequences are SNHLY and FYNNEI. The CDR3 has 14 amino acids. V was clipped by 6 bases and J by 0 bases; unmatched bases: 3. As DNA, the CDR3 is TGTGCCAGCAGGGCGACAGGGGGCTCCTACGAGCAGTACTTC. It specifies CASRATGGSYEQYF. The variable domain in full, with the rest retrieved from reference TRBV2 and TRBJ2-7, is EPEVTQTPSHQVTQMGQEVILRCVPISNHLYFYWYRQILGQKVEFLVSFYNNEISEKSEIFDDQFSVERPDGSNFTLKIRSTKLEDSAMYFCASRATGGSYEQYFGPGTRLTVT.

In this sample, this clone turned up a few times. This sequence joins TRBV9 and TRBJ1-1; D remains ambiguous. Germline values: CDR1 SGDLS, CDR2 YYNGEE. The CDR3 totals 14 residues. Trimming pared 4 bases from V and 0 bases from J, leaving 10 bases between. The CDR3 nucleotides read TGTGCCAGCAGCCCCACTCGGGTGAACACTGAAGCTTTCTTT. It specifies CASSPTRVNTEAFF.

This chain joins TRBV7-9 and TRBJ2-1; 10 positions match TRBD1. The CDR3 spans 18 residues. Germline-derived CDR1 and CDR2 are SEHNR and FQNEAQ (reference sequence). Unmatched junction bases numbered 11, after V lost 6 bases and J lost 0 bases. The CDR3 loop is CASSPGQGPFSSYNEQFF. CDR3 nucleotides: TGTGCCAGCAGTCCGGGACAGGGGCCGTTTAGCTCCTACAATGAGCAGTTCTTC. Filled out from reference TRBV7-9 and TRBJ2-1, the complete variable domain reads DTGVSQNPRHKITKRGQNVTFRCDPISEHNRLYWYRQTLGQGPEFLTYFQNEAQLEKSRLLSDRFSAERPKGSFSTLEIQRTEQGDSAMYLCASSPGQGPFSSYNEQFFGPGTRLTVL.

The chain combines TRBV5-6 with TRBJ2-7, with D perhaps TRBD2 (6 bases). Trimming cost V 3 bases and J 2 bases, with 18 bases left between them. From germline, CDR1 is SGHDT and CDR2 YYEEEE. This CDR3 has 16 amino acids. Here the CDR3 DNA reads TGTGCCAGCAGCTCATTTGGTCTAGCGTCAACCTACGAGCAGTACTTC. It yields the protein CASSSFGLASTYEQYF.

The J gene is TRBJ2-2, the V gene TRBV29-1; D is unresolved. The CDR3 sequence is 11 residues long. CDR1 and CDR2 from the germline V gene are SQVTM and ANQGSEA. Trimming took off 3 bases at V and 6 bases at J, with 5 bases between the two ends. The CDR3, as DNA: TGCAGCGTTGACGGTTCCGGGGAGCTGTTTTTT. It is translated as CSVDGSGELFF.

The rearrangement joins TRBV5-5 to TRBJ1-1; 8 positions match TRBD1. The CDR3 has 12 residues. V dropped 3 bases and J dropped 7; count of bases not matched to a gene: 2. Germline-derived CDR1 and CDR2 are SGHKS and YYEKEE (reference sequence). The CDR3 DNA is TGTGCCAGCAGCTGGACAGGGCGTGAAGCTTTCTTT. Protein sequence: CASSWTGREAFF. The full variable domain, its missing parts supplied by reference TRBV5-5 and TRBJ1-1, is DAGVTQSPTHLIKTRGQQVTLRCSPISGHKSVSWYQQVLGQGPQFIFQYYEKEERGRGNFPDRFSARQFPNYSSELNVNALLLGDSALYLCASSWTGREAFFGQGTRLTVV.

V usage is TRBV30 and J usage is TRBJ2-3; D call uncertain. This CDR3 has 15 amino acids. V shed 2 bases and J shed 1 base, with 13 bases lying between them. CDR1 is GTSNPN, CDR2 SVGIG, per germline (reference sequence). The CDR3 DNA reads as TGTGCCTGGAGTTATCTAGTGACGCGCACAGATACGCAGTATTTT. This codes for CAWSYLVTRTDTQYF.

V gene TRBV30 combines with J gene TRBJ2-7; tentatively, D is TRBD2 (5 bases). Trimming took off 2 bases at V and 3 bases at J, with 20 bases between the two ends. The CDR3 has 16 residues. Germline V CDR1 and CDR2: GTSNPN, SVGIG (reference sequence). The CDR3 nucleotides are TGTGCCTGGAGTCCCCCGAGGGCCGGTGGAGGCTACGAGCAGTACTTC. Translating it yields CAWSPPRAGGGYEQYF.

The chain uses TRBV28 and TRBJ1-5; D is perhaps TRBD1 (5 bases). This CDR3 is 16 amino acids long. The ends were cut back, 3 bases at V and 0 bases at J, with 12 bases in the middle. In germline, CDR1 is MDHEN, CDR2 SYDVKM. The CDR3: CASSLITGNSNQPQHF. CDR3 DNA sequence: TGTGCCAGCAGTTTGATTACAGGTAATAGCAATCAGCCCCAGCATTTT.

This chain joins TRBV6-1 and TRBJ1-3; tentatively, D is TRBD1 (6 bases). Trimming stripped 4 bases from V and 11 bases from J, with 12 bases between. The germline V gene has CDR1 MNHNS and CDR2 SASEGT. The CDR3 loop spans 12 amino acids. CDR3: CASSGQGIAIYF. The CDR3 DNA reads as TGTGCCAGCAGTGGCCAGGGGATAGCCATATATTTT.

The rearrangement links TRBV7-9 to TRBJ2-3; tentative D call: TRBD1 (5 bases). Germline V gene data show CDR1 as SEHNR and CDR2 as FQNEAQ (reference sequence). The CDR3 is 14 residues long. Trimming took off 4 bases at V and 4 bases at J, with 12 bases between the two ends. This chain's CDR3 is CASSSPMGPDTQYF. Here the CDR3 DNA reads TGTGCCAGCAGCTCTCCGATGGGGCCAGATACGCAGTATTTT.

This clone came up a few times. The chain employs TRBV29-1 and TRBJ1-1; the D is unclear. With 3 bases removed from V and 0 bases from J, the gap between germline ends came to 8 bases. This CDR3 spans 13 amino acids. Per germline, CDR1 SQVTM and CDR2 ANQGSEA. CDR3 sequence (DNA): TGCAGCGTTGATCAGAGGGTGAACACTGAAGCTTTCTTT. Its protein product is CSVDQRVNTEAFF.

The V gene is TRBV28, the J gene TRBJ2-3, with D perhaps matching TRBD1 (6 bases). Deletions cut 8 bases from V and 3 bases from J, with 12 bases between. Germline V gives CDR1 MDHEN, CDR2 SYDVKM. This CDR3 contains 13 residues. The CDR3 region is CASFQGSTDTQYF. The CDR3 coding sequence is TGTGCCAGCTTTCAGGGGAGTACAGATACGCAGTATTTT.

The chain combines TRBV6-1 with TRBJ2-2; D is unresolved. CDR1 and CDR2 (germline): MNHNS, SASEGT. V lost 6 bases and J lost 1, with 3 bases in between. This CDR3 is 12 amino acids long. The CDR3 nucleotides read TGTGCCAGCAGACAGAACACCGGGGAGCTGTTTTTT. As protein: CASRQNTGELFF.

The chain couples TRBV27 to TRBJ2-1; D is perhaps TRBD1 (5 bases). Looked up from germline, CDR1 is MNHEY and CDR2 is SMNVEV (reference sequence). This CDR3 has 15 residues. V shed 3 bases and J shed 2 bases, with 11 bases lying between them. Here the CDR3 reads CASSFVGVTYNEQFF. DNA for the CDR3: TGTGCCAGCAGTTTTGTAGGGGTCACCTACAATGAGCAGTTCTTC.

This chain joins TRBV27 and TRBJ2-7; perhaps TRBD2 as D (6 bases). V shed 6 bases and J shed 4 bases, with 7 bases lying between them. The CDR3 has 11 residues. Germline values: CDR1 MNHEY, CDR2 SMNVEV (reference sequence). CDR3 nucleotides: TGTGCCAGCAGGGGGGGTTACGAGCAGTACTTC. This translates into CASRGGYEQYF.

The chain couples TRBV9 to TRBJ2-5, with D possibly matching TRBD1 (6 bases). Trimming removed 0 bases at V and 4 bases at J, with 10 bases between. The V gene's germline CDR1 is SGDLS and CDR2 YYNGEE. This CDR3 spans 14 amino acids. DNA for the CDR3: TGTGCCAGCAGCGTAGGAAGGGGGTTAGAGACCCAGTACTTC. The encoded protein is CASSVGRGLETQYF. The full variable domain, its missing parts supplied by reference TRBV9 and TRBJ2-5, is DSGVTQTPKHLITATGQRVTLRCSPRSGDLSVYWYQQSLDQGLQFLIQYYNGEERAKGNILERFSAQQFPDLHSELNLSSLELGDSALYFCASSVGRGLETQYFGPGTRLLVL.

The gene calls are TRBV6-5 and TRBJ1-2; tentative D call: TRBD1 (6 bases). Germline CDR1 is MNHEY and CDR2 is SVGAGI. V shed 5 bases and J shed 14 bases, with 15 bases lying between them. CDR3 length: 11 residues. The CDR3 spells CASSGRGMWTF. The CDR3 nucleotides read TGTGCCAGCAGTGGCAGGGGAATGTGGACCTTC.

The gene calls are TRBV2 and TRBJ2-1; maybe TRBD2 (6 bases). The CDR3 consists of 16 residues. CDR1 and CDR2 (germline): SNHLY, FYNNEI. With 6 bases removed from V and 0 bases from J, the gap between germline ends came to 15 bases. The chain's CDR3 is CASSHSSGSSYNEQFF. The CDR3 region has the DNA TGTGCCAGCAGCCACAGTAGCGGCAGCTCCTACAATGAGCAGTTCTTC.

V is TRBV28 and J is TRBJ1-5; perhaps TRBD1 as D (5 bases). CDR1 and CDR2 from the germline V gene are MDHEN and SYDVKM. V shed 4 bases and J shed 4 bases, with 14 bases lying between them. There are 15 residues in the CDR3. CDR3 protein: CASSYQGSPNQPQHF. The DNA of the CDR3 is TGTGCCAGCAGTTATCAGGGCAGCCCGAATCAGCCCCAGCATTTT.

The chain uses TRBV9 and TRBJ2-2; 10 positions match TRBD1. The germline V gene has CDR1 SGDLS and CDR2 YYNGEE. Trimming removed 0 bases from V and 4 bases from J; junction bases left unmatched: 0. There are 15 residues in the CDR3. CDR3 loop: CASSVGTGGTGELFF. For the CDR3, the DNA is TGTGCCAGCAGCGTAGGGACAGGGGGCACCGGGGAGCTGTTTTTT.

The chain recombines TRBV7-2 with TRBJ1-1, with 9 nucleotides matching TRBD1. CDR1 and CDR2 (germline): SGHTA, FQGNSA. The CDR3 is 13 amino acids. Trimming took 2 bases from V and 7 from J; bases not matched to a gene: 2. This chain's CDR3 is CASSLTGGDEAFF. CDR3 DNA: TGTGCCAGCAGCTTAACAGGGGGCGATGAAGCTTTCTTT.

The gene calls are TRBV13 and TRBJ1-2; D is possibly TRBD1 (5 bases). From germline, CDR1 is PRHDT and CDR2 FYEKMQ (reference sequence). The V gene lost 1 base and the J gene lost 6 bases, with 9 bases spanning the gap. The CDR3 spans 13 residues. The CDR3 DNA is TGTGCCAGCAGCTTAGTGGGGCGCAATGGCTACACCTTC. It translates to CASSLVGRNGYTF. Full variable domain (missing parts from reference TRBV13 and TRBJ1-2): AAGVIQSPRHLIKEKRETATLKCYPIPRHDTVYWYQQGPGQDPQFLISFYEKMQSDKGSIPDRFSAQQFSDYHSELNMSSLELGDSALYFCASSLVGRNGYTFGSGTRLTVV.